These 26 T cell receptor beta chains share one sample of origin, sequenced in a study of a mutant IDH1 vaccine in newly diagnosed glioma (dated by TCRdb to the early 2020s). The time point label, read with the paper, signifies: week 23, last vaccination. Every vaccine dose consisted of 300 ug of a 20-mer mutant IDH1 peptide in Montanide, administered subcutaneously together with topical imiquimod. The library was obtained by the immunoSEQ multiplex PCR assay. Here the immuneACCESS table is served through TCRdb, limited to in-frame sequences with V and J called. Missing clones are a known gap in these copies; in checked studies unresolved V genes cover under half, and the rest lacks a known reason. The sample yields about 55,000 clones; roughly 80% were counted once. The biggest ten clones account for 6.2% of the sample. No cognate antigen is known for these TCRs. The material sequenced was PBMCs, taken from a glioma patient whose treatment included an IDH1 peptide vaccine. The receptors derive from a man aged 40-49 years with glioma.

This clone was seen a few times. CDR3 bases: TGCAGCGTTGACAGGGGCCACTATGGCTACACCTTC. Translated, it gives CSVDRGHYGYTF. The rearrangement joins TRBV29-1 to TRBJ1-2, with a weak D call TRBD1 (6 bases). Trimming removed 3 bases from V and 3 bases from J, with 8 bases in between. CDR3 length equals 12 residues. The germline CDR1 and CDR2 sequences are SQVTM and ANQGSEA.

The chain joins TRBV7-9 to TRBJ1-6, with D perhaps matching TRBD1 (6 bases). V was cut by 5 bases and J by 4 bases, with 12 bases left in between. The germline V gene has CDR1 SEHNR and CDR2 FQNEAQ (reference sequence). This CDR3 contains 15 residues. For the CDR3, the DNA is TGTGCCAGCAGCATCCGGGACAAATATAATTCACCCCTCCACTTT. The encoded protein is CASSIRDKYNSPLHF.

The genes are TRBV4-1 and TRBJ2-5; D unclear. CDR1 and CDR2 from the germline V gene are MGHRA and YSYEKL. V was pared by 1 base and J by 7 bases, with 13 bases between. The CDR3 loop spans 14 amino acids. CDR3 region: CASSQGLGYGTQYF. The CDR3, as DNA: TGCGCCAGCAGCCAAGGTCTGGGATATGGGACCCAGTACTTC.

The chain employs TRBV5-1 and TRBJ1-4, with D possibly matching TRBD1 (6 bases). CDR1 SGHRS and CDR2 YFSETQ come from the germline V gene. The ends were cut back, 8 bases at V and 7 bases at J, with 18 bases in the middle. The CDR3 consists of 14 residues. The CDR3 is CASRAQGSSEKLFF. The CDR3 bases are TGCGCCAGTCGGGCCCAGGGGTCGAGTGAAAAACTGTTTTTT.

This clone occurred once. The chain uses TRBV6-6 and TRBJ2-2; D gene ambiguous. CDR1 and CDR2 (germline): MNHNY, SVGAGI (reference sequence). V was pared by 4 bases and J by 4 bases, with 7 bases between. The CDR3 runs to 13 residues. DNA of the CDR3: TGTGCCAGCAGTTCTGGCGGCACCGGGGAGCTGTTTTTT. It encodes CASSSGGTGELFF.

The V and J genes are TRBV19 and TRBJ2-3, with D possibly being TRBD1 (6 bases). This CDR3 region has 14 residues. V was clipped by 7 bases and J by 0 bases, with 11 bases between them. Germline V gene data show CDR1 as LNHDA and CDR2 as SQIVND (reference sequence). The CDR3 sequence: CASNPGHSTDTQYF. The CDR3 nucleotides are TGTGCCAGTAACCCGGGACACAGCACAGATACGCAGTATTTT.

The chain is built from TRBV19 and TRBJ1-2; D not resolved. This CDR3 comprises 14 residues. V was clipped by 0 bases and J by 7 bases, with 12 bases between them. Germline loops: CDR1 LNHDA, CDR2 SQIVND (reference sequence). The CDR3 reads CASSIEPPRFGYTF. CDR3 sequence (DNA): TGTGCCAGTAGTATAGAACCCCCGAGATTTGGCTACACCTTC.

The chain carries TRBV7-8 and TRBJ1-1; 10 bases line up with TRBD1. The germline gives CDR1 SGHVS, CDR2 FQNEAQ. V dropped 7 bases and J dropped 4; count of bases not matched to a gene: 12. CDR3 size: 16 residues. The CDR3, as DNA: TGTGCCAGCAACCAACGGGACAGGGGACGGAGCACTGAAGCTTTCTTT. It is translated as CASNQRDRGRSTEAFF. The whole variable domain, filled in from reference TRBV7-8 and TRBJ1-1, reads GAGVSQSPRYKVAKRGQDVALRCDPISGHVSLFWYQQALGQGPEFLTYFQNEAQLDKSGLPSDRFFAERPEGSVSTLKIQRTQQEDSAVYLCASNQRDRGRSTEAFFGQGTRLTVV.

This clone was found a few times. The V and J genes are TRBV5-6 and TRBJ2-7; TRBD1 aligns across 11 bases. CDR3 length equals 17 residues. Germline CDR1 and CDR2: SGHDT and YYEEEE. Trimming removed 0 bases from V and 4 bases from J; junction bases left unmatched: 9. The CDR3 DNA follows: TGTGCCAGCAGCTTGGGTTCAAGAGGACAGGGGGCGTACGAGCAGTACTTC. It translates to CASSLGSRGQGAYEQYF. Together with reference TRBV5-6 and TRBJ2-7, the CDR3 gives the full variable domain: DAGVTQSPTHLIKTRGQQVTLRCSPKSGHDTVSWYQQALGQGPQFIFQYYEEEERQRGNFPDRFSGHQFPNYSSELNVNALLLGDSALYLCASSLGSRGQGAYEQYFGPGTRLTVT.

The chain couples TRBV9 to TRBJ1-1; 9 bases are a match to TRBD1. Trimming cost V 0 bases and J 5 bases; bases outside gene matches: 17. Germline-derived CDR1 and CDR2 are SGDLS and YYNGEE. CDR3 length: 19 amino acids. This CDR3 reads CASSVGGTGLTLMGTEAFF. The CDR3 nucleotides are TGTGCCAGCAGCGTAGGGGGGACAGGGCTAACCCTGATGGGGACTGAAGCTTTCTTT.

V gene TRBV5-1 combines with J gene TRBJ1-5, with D perhaps TRBD1 (5 bases). Germline CDR1 SGHRS, CDR2 YFSETQ. Trimming removed 2 bases from V and 0 bases from J, with 12 bases in between. The CDR3 runs 16 residues. Here the CDR3 reads CASSFGPGGSNQPQHF. The CDR3 coding sequence is TGCGCCAGCAGCTTCGGCCCTGGGGGTAGCAATCAGCCCCAGCATTTT.

The rearrangement links TRBV10-3 to TRBJ1-2; 10 bases are shared with TRBD1. V lost 10 bases to trimming and J lost 3 bases; unmatched junction nucleotides: 8. The CDR3 runs to 14 residues. CDR1 ENHRY and CDR2 SYGVKD come from the germline V gene. The CDR3 region has the DNA TGTGCCAGCAGGCATGGACAGGGGGACTATGGCTACACCTTC. It specifies CASRHGQGDYGYTF.

V gene TRBV4-1 combines with J gene TRBJ1-5; D unclear. This CDR3 region has 17 residues. V lost 1 base to trimming and J lost 2 bases, with 15 bases between them. Germline CDR1 reads MGHRA; CDR2 reads YSYEKL. The CDR3 loop reads CASSQVGISEGNQPQHF. The CDR3 DNA reads as TGCGCCAGCAGCCAAGTGGGGATCTCTGAGGGCAATCAGCCCCAGCATTTT.

CDR3 protein: CASSLAARENSPLHF. The CDR3 DNA reads TGCGCCAGCAGCTTGGCCGCCAGGGAAAATTCACCCCTCCACTTT. The chain links TRBV5-1 to TRBJ1-6, with D perhaps TRBD1 (5 bases). V was trimmed by 0 bases and J by 7 bases, leaving 11 bases between them. Germline CDR1 is SGHRS and CDR2 is YFSETQ. The CDR3 sequence is 15 residues long.

V usage is TRBV6-6 and J usage is TRBJ1-2, with D hard to call. The germline V gene has CDR1 MNHNY and CDR2 SVGAGI (reference sequence). Between the trimmed V and J ends, which lost 8 bases and 5 bases, there was a span of 9 bases. The CDR3 loop spans 11 amino acids. The CDR3 is CASGSLYGYTF. The CDR3 bases are TGTGCCAGCGGTTCACTGTATGGCTACACCTTC.

The genes are TRBV6-5 and TRBJ2-7; 8 bases align to TRBD1. The CDR3 is 15 residues long. V was clipped by 7 bases and J by 5 bases; unmatched bases: 13. The germline V gene encodes CDR1 MNHEY and CDR2 SVGAGI. Here the CDR3 reads CASTTSGTGFHEQYF. The CDR3 DNA is TGTGCCAGCACCACCTCCGGGACAGGTTTCCACGAGCAGTACTTC.

V usage is TRBV5-1 and J usage is TRBJ1-4; D is uncertain. CDR1 is SGHRS and CDR2 is YFSETQ in the germline V gene. The CDR3 length is 13 residues. Trimming cost V 1 base and J 8 bases, with 9 bases left between them. CDR3 residues: CASSLRIEEKLFF. The DNA of the CDR3 is TGCGCCAGCAGCTTGCGGATTGAGGAAAAACTGTTTTTT.

The rearrangement links TRBV4-1 to TRBJ2-7; TRBD1 matches at 10 bases. The germline CDR1 and CDR2 sequences are MGHRA and YSYEKL. V was pared by 4 bases and J by 6 bases, with 12 bases of the junction left unmatched. CDR3 length equals 16 residues. CDR3 loop: CASSLLTGGSVGEQYF. In DNA, the CDR3 is TGCGCCAGCAGCCTCCTGACAGGGGGCTCTGTTGGCGAGCAGTACTTC.

V and J are TRBV6-6 and TRBJ1-1, with 7 bases matching TRBD1. Trimming removed 5 bases from V and 6 bases from J; junction bases left unmatched: 6. This CDR3 is built from 13 residues. From germline, CDR1 is MNHNY and CDR2 SVGAGI (reference sequence). DNA of the CDR3: TGTGCCAGCAGTACCCGACAGGGAGCTGAAGCTTTCTTT. As protein: CASSTRQGAEAFF.

The chain employs TRBV5-6 and TRBJ2-2; 10 bases align to TRBD2. The CDR3 is 15 amino acids. The V and J ends lost 4 bases and 6 bases, in that order; junction bases with no gene match: 6. Looked up from germline, CDR1 is SGHDT and CDR2 is YYEEEE. The CDR3 DNA is TGTGCCAGCAGCCCGAGCGGGGGGGAGGCCGGGGAGCTGTTTTTT. It specifies CASSPSGGEAGELFF.

The chain is built from TRBV30 and TRBJ1-6; no clear D. V was shortened by 3 bases and J by 5 bases, with 14 bases between the two germline ends. CDR3 length: 15 residues. Germline CDR1 reads GTSNPN; CDR2 reads SVGIG (reference sequence). The CDR3 DNA is TGTGCCTGGAGAAAGGACCCAAGGGATAATTCACCCCTCCACTTT. The encoded protein is CAWRKDPRDNSPLHF.

The chain uses TRBV18 and TRBJ2-7; 7 positions match TRBD1. CDR3 length: 14 amino acids. After removal of 6 bases from V and 3 bases from J, the junction contained 8 bases not matched to a gene. Germline CDR1 and CDR2: KGHSH and LQKENI. CDR3: CASSLAGGIYEQYF. The CDR3 coding sequence is TGTGCCAGCTCTCTAGCAGGGGGTATCTACGAGCAGTACTTC.

J is TRBJ2-1 and V is TRBV18; 9 bases match TRBD2. With V trimmed by 4 bases and J by 5 bases, 9 bases remained unmatched. The CDR3 is made up of 16 amino acids. CDR1 is KGHSH, CDR2 LQKENI, per germline. Here the CDR3 DNA reads TGTGCCAGCTCACTTGACCTAGCGGGGTTGAACAATGAGCAGTTCTTC. It yields the protein CASSLDLAGLNNEQFF.

This clone has a single count. The chain links TRBV13 to TRBJ2-6; 9 nucleotides agree with TRBD2. The CDR3 totals 18 residues. V lost 5 bases to trimming and J lost 0 bases; unmatched junction nucleotides: 8. CDR1 is PRHDT, CDR2 FYEKMQ, per germline (reference sequence). CDR3 sequence reads: CASSQGLAPLSGANVLTF. CDR3 bases: TGTGCCAGCAGCCAAGGACTAGCGCCCCTCTCTGGGGCCAACGTCCTGACTTTC.

The chain employs TRBV10-3 and TRBJ2-1; D perhaps matches TRBD2 (9 bases). The CDR3 has 16 amino acids. The germline V gene has CDR1 ENHRY and CDR2 SYGVKD. Between the trimmed V and J ends, which lost 2 bases and 8 bases, there was a span of 19 bases. The CDR3 sequence: CAISEQGASGVDEQFF. The CDR3 nucleotides read TGTGCCATCAGTGAGCAGGGGGCTAGCGGGGTCGATGAGCAGTTCTTC.

The gene calls are TRBV13 and TRBJ1-1; TRBD1 aligns across 7 bases. This CDR3 is built from 13 residues. Germline assignment: CDR1 PRHDT and CDR2 FYEKMQ (reference sequence). The trim removed 0 bases at V and 6 bases at J, leaving 1 base unmatched. CDR3 DNA sequence: TGTGCCAGCAGCTTAGGAGGACAGGCTGAAGCTTTCTTT. Translating gives CASSLGGQAEAFF.